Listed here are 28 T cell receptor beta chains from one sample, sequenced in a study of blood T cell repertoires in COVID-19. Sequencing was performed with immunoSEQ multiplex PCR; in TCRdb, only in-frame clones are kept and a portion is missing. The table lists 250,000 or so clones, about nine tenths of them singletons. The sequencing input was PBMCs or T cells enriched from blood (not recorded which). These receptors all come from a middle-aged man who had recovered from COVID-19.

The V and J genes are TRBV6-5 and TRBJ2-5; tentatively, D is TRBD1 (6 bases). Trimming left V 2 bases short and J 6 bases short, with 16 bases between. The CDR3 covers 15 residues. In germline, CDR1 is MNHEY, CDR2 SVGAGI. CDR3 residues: CASSYLMGARQTQYF. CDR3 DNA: TGTGCCAGCAGTTACCTCATGGGGGCGCGGCAGACCCAGTACTTC.

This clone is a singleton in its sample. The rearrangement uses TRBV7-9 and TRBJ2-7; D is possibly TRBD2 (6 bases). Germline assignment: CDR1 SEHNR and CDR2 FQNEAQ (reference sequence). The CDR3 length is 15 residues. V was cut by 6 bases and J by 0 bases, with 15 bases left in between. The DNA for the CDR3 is TGTGCCAGCAGTCCAGGAGGGTCTCTCTCCTACGAGCAGTACTTC. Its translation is CASSPGGSLSYEQYF.

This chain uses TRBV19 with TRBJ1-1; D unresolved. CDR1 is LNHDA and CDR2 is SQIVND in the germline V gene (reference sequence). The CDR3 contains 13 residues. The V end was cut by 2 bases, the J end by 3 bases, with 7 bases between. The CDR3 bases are TGTGCCAGTAGTATACTGGAGGACACTGAAGCTTTCTTT. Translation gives CASSILEDTEAFF.

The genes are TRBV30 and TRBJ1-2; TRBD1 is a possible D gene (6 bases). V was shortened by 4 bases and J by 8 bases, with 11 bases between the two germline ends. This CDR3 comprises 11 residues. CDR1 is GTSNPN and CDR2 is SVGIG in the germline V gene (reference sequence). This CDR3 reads CAWMGGGGYTF. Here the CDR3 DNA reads TGTGCCTGGATGGGTGGGGGCGGCTACACCTTC. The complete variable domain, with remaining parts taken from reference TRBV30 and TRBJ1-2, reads SQTIHQWPATLVQPVGSPLSLECTVEGTSNPNLYWYRQAAGRGLQLLFYSVGIGQISSEVPQNLSASRPQDRQFILSSKKLLLSDSGFYLCAWMGGGGYTFGSGTRLTVV.

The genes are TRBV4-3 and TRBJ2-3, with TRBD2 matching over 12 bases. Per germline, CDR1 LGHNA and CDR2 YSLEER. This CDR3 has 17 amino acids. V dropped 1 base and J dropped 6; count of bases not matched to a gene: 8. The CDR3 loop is CASSQGRTSGGWDTQYF. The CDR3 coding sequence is TGCGCCAGCAGCCAAGGAAGAACTAGCGGGGGGTGGGATACGCAGTATTTT.

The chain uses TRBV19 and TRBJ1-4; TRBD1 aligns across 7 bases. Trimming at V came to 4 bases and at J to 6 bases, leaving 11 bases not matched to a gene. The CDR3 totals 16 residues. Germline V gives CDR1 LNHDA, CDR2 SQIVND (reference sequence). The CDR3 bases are TGTGCCAGTAGTACCCGTTTGACAGGGATAGATGAAAAACTGTTTTTT. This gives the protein CASSTRLTGIDEKLFF.

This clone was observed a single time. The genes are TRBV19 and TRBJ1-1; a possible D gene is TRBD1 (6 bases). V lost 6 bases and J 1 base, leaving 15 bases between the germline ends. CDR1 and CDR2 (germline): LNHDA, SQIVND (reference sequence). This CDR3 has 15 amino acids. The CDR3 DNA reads TGTGCCAGTAGGATAAGACAGGATGGGAACACTGAAGCTTTCTTT. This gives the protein CASRIRQDGNTEAFF. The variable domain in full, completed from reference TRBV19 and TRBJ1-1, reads DGGITQSPKYLFRKEGQNVTLSCEQNLNHDAMYWYRQDPGQGLRLIYYSQIVNDFQKGDIAEGYSVSREKKESFPLTVTSAQKNPTAFYLCASRIRQDGNTEAFFGQGTRLTVV.

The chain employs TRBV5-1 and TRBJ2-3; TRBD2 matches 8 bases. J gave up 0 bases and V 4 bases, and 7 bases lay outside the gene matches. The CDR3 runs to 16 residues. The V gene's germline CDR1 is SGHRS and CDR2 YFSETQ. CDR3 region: CASSPVRLASTDTQYF. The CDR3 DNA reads TGCGCCAGCAGCCCCGTTCGACTAGCGAGCACAGATACGCAGTATTTT.

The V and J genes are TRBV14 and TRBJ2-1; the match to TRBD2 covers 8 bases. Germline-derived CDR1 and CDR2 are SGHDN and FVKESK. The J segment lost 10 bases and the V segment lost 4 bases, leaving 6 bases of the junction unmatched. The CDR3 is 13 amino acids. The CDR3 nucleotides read TGTGCCAGCAGCCTATCGGGAGGGAGGGAGCAGTTCTTC. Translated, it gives CASSLSGGREQFF. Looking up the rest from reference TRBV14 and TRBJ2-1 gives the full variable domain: EAGVTQFPSHSVIEKGQTVTLRCDPISGHDNLYWYRRVMGKEIKFLLHFVKESKQDESGMPNNRFLAERTGGTYSTLKVQPAELEDSGVYFCASSLSGGREQFFGPGTRLTVL.

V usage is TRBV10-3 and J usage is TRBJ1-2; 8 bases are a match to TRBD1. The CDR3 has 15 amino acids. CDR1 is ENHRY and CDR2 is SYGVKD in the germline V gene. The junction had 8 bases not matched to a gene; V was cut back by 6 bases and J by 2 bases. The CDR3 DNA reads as TGTGCCATCAGCCAGGGGGCTAGCACCAACTATGGCTACACCTTC. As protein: CAISQGASTNYGYTF.

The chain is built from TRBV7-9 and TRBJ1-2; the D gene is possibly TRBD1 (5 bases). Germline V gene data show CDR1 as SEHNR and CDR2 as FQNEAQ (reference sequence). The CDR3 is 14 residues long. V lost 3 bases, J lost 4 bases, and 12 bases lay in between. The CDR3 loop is CASSFLQGGYGYTF. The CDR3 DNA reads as TGTGCCAGCAGCTTTCTTCAGGGAGGCTATGGCTACACCTTC.

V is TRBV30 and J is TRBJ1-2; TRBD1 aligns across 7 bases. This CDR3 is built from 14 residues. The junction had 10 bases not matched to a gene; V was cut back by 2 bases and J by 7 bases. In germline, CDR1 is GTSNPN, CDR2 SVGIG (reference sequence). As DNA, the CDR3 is TGTGCCTGGAGTATAGAGACAGGGCAGGCTGGCTACACCTTC. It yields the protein CAWSIETGQAGYTF.

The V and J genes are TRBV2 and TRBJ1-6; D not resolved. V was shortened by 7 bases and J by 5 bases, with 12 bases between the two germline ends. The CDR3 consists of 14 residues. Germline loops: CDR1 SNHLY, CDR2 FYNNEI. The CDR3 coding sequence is TGTGCCAGCATGGAGACGGTAAATAATTCACCCCTCCACTTT. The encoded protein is CASMETVNNSPLHF.

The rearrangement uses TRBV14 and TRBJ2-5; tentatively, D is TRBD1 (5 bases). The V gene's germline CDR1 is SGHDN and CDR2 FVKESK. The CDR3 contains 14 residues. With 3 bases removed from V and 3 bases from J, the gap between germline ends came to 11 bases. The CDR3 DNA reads TGTGCCAGCAGCCATGCCAGGGTGGAAGAGACCCAGTACTTC. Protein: CASSHARVEETQYF.

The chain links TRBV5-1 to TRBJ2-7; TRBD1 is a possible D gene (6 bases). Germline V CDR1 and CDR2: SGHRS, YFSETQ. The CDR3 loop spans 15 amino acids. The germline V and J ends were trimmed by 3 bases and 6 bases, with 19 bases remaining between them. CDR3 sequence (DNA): TGCGCCAGCAGCTATACAGGGAATATAATCGGCGAGCAGTACTTC. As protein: CASSYTGNIIGEQYF.

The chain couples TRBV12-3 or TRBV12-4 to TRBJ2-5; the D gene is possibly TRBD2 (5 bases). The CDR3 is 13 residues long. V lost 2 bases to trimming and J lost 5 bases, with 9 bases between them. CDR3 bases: TGTGCCAGCAGTTTACGGGGTTGGGAGACCCAGTACTTC. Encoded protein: CASSLRGWETQYF.

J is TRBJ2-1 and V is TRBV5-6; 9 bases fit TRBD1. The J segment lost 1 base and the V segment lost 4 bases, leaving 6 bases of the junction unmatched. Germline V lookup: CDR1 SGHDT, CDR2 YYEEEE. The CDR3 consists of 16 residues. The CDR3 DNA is TGTGCCAGCAGCCTGGGACAGGGACTGTCCTACAATGAGCAGTTCTTC. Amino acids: CASSLGQGLSYNEQFF.

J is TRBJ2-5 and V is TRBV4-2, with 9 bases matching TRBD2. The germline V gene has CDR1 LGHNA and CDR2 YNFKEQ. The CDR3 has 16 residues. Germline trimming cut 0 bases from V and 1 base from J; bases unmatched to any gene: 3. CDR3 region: CASSQELAGAQETQYF. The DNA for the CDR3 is TGTGCCAGCAGCCAAGAATTAGCGGGGGCCCAAGAGACCCAGTACTTC.

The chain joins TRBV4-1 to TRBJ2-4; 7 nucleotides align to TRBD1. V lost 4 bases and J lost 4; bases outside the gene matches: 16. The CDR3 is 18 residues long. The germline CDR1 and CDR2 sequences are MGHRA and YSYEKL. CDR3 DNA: TGCGCCAGCAGCCCCGCCAGGGGGACCCAGGGTTTTAAAAACATTCAGTACTTC. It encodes CASSPARGTQGFKNIQYF.

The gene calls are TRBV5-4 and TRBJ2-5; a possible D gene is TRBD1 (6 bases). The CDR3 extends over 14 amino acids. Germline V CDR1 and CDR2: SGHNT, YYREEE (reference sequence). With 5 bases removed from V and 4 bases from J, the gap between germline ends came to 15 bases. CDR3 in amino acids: CASSKNRAAETQYF. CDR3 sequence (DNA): TGTGCCAGCAGTAAAAACAGGGCCGCAGAGACCCAGTACTTC.

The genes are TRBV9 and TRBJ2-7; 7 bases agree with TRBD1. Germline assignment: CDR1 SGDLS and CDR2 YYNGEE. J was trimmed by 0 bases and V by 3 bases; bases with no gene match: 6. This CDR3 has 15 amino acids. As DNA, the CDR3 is TGTGCCAGCAGCGCCGGGGCAGGGGGCTCCTACGAGCAGTACTTC. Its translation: CASSAGAGGSYEQYF.

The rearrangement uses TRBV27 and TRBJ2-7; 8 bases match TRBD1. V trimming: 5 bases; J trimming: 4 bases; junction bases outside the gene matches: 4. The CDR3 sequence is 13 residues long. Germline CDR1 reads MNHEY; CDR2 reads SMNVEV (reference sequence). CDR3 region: CASSPTGGYEQYF. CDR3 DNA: TGTGCCAGCAGTCCAACAGGGGGATACGAGCAGTACTTC.

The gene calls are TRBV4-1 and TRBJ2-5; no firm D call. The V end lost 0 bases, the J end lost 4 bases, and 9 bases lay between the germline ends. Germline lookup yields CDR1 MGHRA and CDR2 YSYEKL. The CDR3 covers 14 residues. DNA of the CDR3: TGCGCCAGCAGCCAAGATAGGAGTGCAGAGACCCAGTACTTC. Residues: CASSQDRSAETQYF.

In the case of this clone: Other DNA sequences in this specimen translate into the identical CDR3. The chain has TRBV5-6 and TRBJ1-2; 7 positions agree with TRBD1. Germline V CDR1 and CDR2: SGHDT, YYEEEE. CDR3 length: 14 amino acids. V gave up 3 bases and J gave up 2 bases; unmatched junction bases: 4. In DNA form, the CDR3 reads TGTGCCAGCAGCTCGGGACAGATCAACTATGGCTACACCTTC. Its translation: CASSSGQINYGYTF.

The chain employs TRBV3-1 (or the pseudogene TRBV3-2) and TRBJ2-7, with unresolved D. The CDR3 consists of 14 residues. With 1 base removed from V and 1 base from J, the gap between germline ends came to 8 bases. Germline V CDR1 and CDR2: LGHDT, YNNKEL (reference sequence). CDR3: CASSQVRDSYEQYF. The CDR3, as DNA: TGTGCCAGCAGCCAAGTGAGAGATTCCTACGAGCAGTACTTC.

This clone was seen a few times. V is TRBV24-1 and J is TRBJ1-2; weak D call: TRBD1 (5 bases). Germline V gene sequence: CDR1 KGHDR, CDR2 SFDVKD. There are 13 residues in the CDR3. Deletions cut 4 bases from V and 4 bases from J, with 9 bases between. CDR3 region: CATSDGGSYGYTF. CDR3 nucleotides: TGTGCCACCAGTGACGGGGGGAGCTATGGCTACACCTTC.

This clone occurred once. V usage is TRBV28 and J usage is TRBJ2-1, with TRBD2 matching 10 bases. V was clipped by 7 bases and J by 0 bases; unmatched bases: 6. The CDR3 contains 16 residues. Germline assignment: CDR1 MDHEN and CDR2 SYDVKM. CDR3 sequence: CASTKREGFSYNEQFF. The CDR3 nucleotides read TGTGCCAGCACTAAGCGGGAGGGCTTCTCCTACAATGAGCAGTTCTTC. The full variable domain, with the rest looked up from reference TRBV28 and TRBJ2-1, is DVKVTQSSRYLVKRTGEKVFLECVQDMDHENMFWYRQDPGLGLRLIYFSYDVKMKEKGDIPEGYSVSREKKERFSLILESASTNQTSMYLCASTKREGFSYNEQFFGPGTRLTVL.

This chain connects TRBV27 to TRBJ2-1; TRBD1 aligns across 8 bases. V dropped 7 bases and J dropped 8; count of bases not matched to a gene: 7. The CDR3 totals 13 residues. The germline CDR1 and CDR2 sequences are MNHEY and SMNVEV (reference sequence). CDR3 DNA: TGTGCCAGCAACATCAGGGGGCACGATGAGCAGTTCTTC. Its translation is CASNIRGHDEQFF.